A single sample gave rise to the 7 T cell receptor beta chains below, sequenced in a study of CD8+ T cells in alopecia areata. RNA extraction and reverse transcription yielded cDNA as sequencing template. Produced via immunoSEQ multiplex PCR; TCRdb's table is partial and in-frame only. The table includes around 34,000 clones, approximately 58% detected once. Sequenced input: NKG2D-high CD8+ T cells sorted from blood. The receptors were sampled from a human donor with alopecia areata.

The chain recombines TRBV5-4 with TRBJ2-7, with D maybe TRBD1 (6 bases). This CDR3 spans 15 amino acids. Germline CDR1 and CDR2: SGHNT and YYREEE (reference sequence). Trimming left V 0 bases short and J 4 bases short, with 14 bases between. This CDR3 reads CASSLDPDRIYEQYF. Written as DNA, the CDR3 is TGTGCCAGCAGCTTGGATCCCGACAGGATTTACGAGCAGTACTTC.

The genes are TRBV10-3 and TRBJ2-3; the match to TRBD1 covers 10 bases. CDR1 ENHRY and CDR2 SYGVKD come from the germline V gene. CDR3 size: 14 residues. V was clipped by 7 bases and J by 1 base; unmatched bases: 2. The CDR3 loop reads CAIKGTGGTDTQYF. The CDR3 DNA reads as TGTGCCATCAAGGGGACAGGGGGCACAGATACGCAGTATTTT.

The chain joins TRBV19 to TRBJ2-6; D is possibly TRBD1 (5 bases). The CDR3 extends over 14 amino acids. Trimming stripped 6 bases from V and 1 base from J, with 7 bases between. Germline CDR1 and CDR2: LNHDA and SQIVND (reference sequence). CDR3 DNA sequence: TGTGCCAGTAGACCAGGGTCTGGGGCCAACGTCCTGACTTTC. Protein product: CASRPGSGANVLTF.

There are a few counts of this clone. This chain connects TRBV4-1 to TRBJ2-1, with D possibly being TRBD2 (6 bases). Trimming removed 7 bases from V and 5 bases from J, with 21 bases in between. This CDR3 contains 16 residues. The germline CDR1 and CDR2 sequences are MGHRA and YSYEKL. The CDR3 is CASILPSWGEDNEQFF. In DNA form, the CDR3 reads TGCGCCAGCATCCTGCCGAGCTGGGGGGAGGACAATGAGCAGTTCTTC.

The V gene is TRBV29-1, the J gene TRBJ1-1; D is ambiguous. This CDR3 spans 10 amino acids. Trimming shortened V by 4 bases and J by 8 bases, and 8 bases separated the two germline ends. The germline gives CDR1 SQVTM, CDR2 ANQGSEA. The CDR3, as DNA: TGCAGCGTTGTCCCCGCCGAAGCTTTCTTT. Amino acid sequence: CSVVPAEAFF. Variable domain in full (rest from reference TRBV29-1 and TRBJ1-1): SAVISQKPSRDICQRGTSLTIQCQVDSQVTMMFWYRQQPGQSLTLIATANQGSEATYESGFVIDKFPISRPNLTFSTLTVSNMSPEDSSIYLCSVVPAEAFFGQGTRLTVV.

V and J are TRBV7-2 and TRBJ2-7, with a weak D call TRBD2 (6 bases). From germline, CDR1 is SGHTA and CDR2 FQGNSA. The germline V and J ends were trimmed by 6 bases and 6 bases, with 18 bases remaining between them. The CDR3 runs 14 residues. In DNA form, the CDR3 reads TGTGCCAGCAGTGCCTGGGAGGACGCGAGCGAGCAGTACTTC. Its protein product is CASSAWEDASEQYF.

V usage is TRBV5-6 and J usage is TRBJ2-1; 11 nucleotides align to TRBD1. V was clipped by 4 bases and J by 4 bases; unmatched bases: 13. The germline V gene encodes CDR1 SGHDT and CDR2 YYEEEE. The CDR3 is 18 residues long. As DNA, the CDR3 is TGTGCCAGCAGCCAGGACAGGGGGCGGCCGCCGGGGTACAATGAGCAGTTCTTC. Translation gives CASSQDRGRPPGYNEQFF.